The 2 T cell receptor beta chains reported below all come from one sample, sequenced in a study of molecular identifiers for immune sequencing clone quantification. TCRdb redid the calling of the PCR reads with MiXCR, one entry per CDR3 protein. The sample includes over 600,000 distinct CDR3 sequences, 20% of them seen just once. Sample: naive CD8+ T cells from blood, with Jurkat cell RNA spiked in. Described subset: FACS-sorted CD8+CD4-CCR7+CD45RA+ naive T cells. All receptors derive from a human donor in good health. Some libraries in this study had Jurkat cell RNA spiked in.

This clonotype was observed at least ten times. The chain combines TRBV11-2 with TRBJ2-7; no definite D call. This CDR3 is built from 12 residues. V was trimmed by 5 bases and J by 6 bases, leaving 11 bases between them. Germline CDR1 reads SGHAT; CDR2 reads FQNNGV. The CDR3 region has the DNA TGTGCCAGCAGCCCAAGATTGTCCGAGCAGTACTTC. Its translation is CASSPRLSEQYF.

As to this clonotype: Sequence at one end of the junction differs from germline and may be a read error. The genes are TRBV7-9 and TRBJ2-7; D unresolved. This CDR3 region has 14 residues. Germline assignment: CDR1 SEHNR and CDR2 FQNEAQ (reference sequence). The CDR3 region is CASSLSPGLYKQYF. The CDR3 bases are TGTGCCAGCAGCTTATCCCCGGGTCTATACAAGCAGTATTTC.